Each of the 15 T cell receptor beta chains below was sequenced from the same sample in a study of tissue T cells after allogeneic stem cell transplantation. Assay used: immunoSEQ multiplex PCR; TCRdb lists only in-frame clones, some missing. Of 48,000 or so clones listed, around 67% are singletons. Sequenced: sorted cells pooled from one or two spleens. The receptors were sampled from a pool of C57BL/6 mice in good health.

As concerns this clone: The listed genes are named as in mouse. Sequencing ends 1 residue short of the CDR3 end; the germline J gene provides the rest. The gene calls are TRBV13-1 and TRBJ2-3, with D possibly TRBD1 on 5 matching bases. V lost 5 bases and J lost 0, with 7 bases in between. Germline CDR1 and CDR2: NSHNY and SYGAGN. This CDR3 contains 13 residues. The CDR3 region is CASRDTSAETLYF. The sequenced part of the CDR3 DNA is TGTGCCAGCAGGGACACTAGTGCAGAAACGCTGTAT.

Concerning this clone itself: The germline and genes are mouse ones. Read coverage stops 1 residue before the CDR3 terminus; the germline J gene supplies the remainder. The J gene is TRBJ2-4, the V gene TRBV3, with D perhaps assigned TRBD1 or TRBD2 (5 bases each). V gave up 5 bases and J gave up 0 bases, with 6 bases separating them. This CDR3 is 13 amino acids long. The V gene's germline CDR1 is SNHLY and CDR2 FYNGKV (reference sequence). This CDR3 reads CASSRDSQNTLYF. The CDR3 DNA, read in part, is TGTGCCAGCAGCCGGGACAGTCAAAACACCTTGTAC.

As concerns this clone: Mouse gene names apply. The read falls 1 residue short of the CDR3 end, and the missing part is taken from the germline J gene. This chain connects TRBV31 to TRBJ1-4, with 11 bases matching TRBD1. Germline CDR1 and CDR2: GKSSPN and SITVG. The CDR3 consists of 14 residues. V trimming: 1 base; J trimming: 7 bases; junction bases outside the gene matches: 2. The CDR3 spells CAWSPGTGGERLFF. CDR3 bases read: TGTGCCTGGAGTCCCGGGACAGGGGGCGAAAGATTATTT.

This clone was seen only once. Genes and germline come from the mouse. With the read ending 1 residue before the CDR3 end, the germline J gene is used to fill in that end. This chain connects TRBV13-2 to TRBJ2-1; 14 bases are shared with TRBD2. Losses at the gene ends were 4 bases for V and 8 bases for J; bases not matched to a gene: 5. Germline-derived CDR1 and CDR2 are NNHNN and SYGAGS (reference sequence). The CDR3 is 15 residues long. The CDR3 reads CASGSGTGGASEQFF. The CDR3 DNA, read in part, is TGTGCCAGCGGTTCCGGGACTGGGGGGGCTTCTGAGCAGTTC.

Comment on this clone: Gene labels here are mouse ones. Incomplete CDR3 DNA: TGTGCAAGCAGCTCAGGGGGCGCGGACTCCGACTACACC. Its translation is CASSSGGADSDYT. The complete CDR3 protein is CASSSGGADSDYTF. The chain carries TRBV16 and TRBJ1-2; 8 positions match TRBD1. The CDR3 extends 1 residue past the end of the read, so its final part is completed from the germline J gene. Per the germline V gene, CDR1 is SGHSA and CDR2 is FRNQAP. The CDR3 spans 14 residues. Unmatched junction bases numbered 4, after V lost 4 bases and J lost 3 bases.

This clone was seen a handful of times. The listed genes are named as in mouse. The CDR3 is cut off 1 residue early in the read; its end comes from the germline J gene. J is TRBJ2-5 and V is TRBV14; TRBD2 matches at 9 bases. The trim removed 2 bases at V and 3 bases at J, leaving 4 bases unmatched. CDR1 SGHDT and CDR2 FRDEAV come from the germline V gene. The CDR3 loop spans 15 amino acids. CDR3 amino acids: CASSLYWGAQDTQYF. Partial CDR3 DNA: TGTGCCAGCAGTTTGTACTGGGGGGCACAAGACACCCAGTAC.

Regarding this clone: The gene names given are mouse names. Read data end 1 residue before the CDR3 end; the end is taken from the germline J gene. The chain links TRBV5 to TRBJ2-7; 9 bases are shared with TRBD2. J gave up 4 bases and V 2 bases, and 3 bases lay outside the gene matches. Looked up from germline, CDR1 is LGHNA and CDR2 is YNLKQL (reference sequence). The CDR3 spans 14 residues. The CDR3 bases that were read are TGTGCCAGCAGCCAAACCGACTGGGGGTATGAACAGTAC. This sequence encodes CASSQTDWGYEQY. The full-length CDR3 reads as CASSQTDWGYEQYF.

In the case of this clone: Any gene name here is a mouse gene name. The missing CDR3 end, 1 residue past where the read stops, is filled in from the germline J gene. J is TRBJ1-2 and V is TRBV12-1; D unresolved. Germline V lookup: CDR1 SGHSN, CDR2 HYEKVE. The V end was cut by 0 bases, the J end by 2 bases, with 6 bases between. This CDR3 has 13 residues. The CDR3 bases that were read are TGTGCCAGCTCTCTCGACCCCAACTCCGACTACACC. Its translation: CASSLDPNSDYT. The entire CDR3 reads CASSLDPNSDYTF.

Note on this clone: These gene names are mouse names. The sequenced fragment ends 1 residue before the CDR3 boundary, so the rest is inferred from the germline J gene. This rearrangement joins TRBV5 to TRBJ1-1; a weak D match, TRBD1 (5 bases). CDR1 and CDR2 (germline): LGHNA, YNLKQL (reference sequence). The CDR3 totals 14 residues. Trimming removed 1 base from V and 1 base from J, with 7 bases in between. CDR3 bases read: TGTGCCAGCAGCCAAGTCGACAGAAACACAGAAGTCTTC. Translation: CASSQVDRNTEVF. The whole CDR3 sequence reads CASSQVDRNTEVFF.

As concerns this clone: The gene symbols are mouse symbols. Read coverage stops 1 residue before the CDR3 terminus; the germline J gene supplies the remainder. V and J are TRBV1 and TRBJ1-4; D uncertain. The CDR3 consists of 15 residues. V dropped 3 bases and J dropped 0 bases, with 8 bases sitting between them. The V gene's germline CDR1 is NSQYPW and CDR2 LRSPGD (reference sequence). The CDR3 protein is CTCSAPTISNERLFF. Partial CDR3 DNA: TGCACCTGCAGTGCCCCCACAATTTCCAACGAAAGATTATTT.

Regarding this clone: Gene names are mouse gene names. Read sequence stops 1 residue before the CDR3 end, and the germline J gene provides the missing end. The chain has TRBV19 and TRBJ2-5; 10 bases map to TRBD2. The germline gives CDR1 FNHDT, CDR2 SITEND (reference sequence). Trimming at V came to 0 bases and at J to 2 bases, leaving 3 bases not matched to a gene. The CDR3 runs 16 residues. The CDR3 DNA, read in part, is TGTGCCAGCAGTATAGTGGCTGGGGGGGCCCAAGACACCCAGTAC. This translates into CASSIVAGGAQDTQY. The CDR3 as a whole reads CASSIVAGGAQDTQYF.

On this clone itself: The genes and germline here are from mouse. The read stops 1 residue short of the end of the CDR3; the missing end is completed from the germline J gene. The sample has other DNA sequences that encode this CDR3 too. The chain carries TRBV19 and TRBJ1-4; D call uncertain. Germline values: CDR1 FNHDT, CDR2 SITEND (reference sequence). The CDR3 is 13 residues long. Trimming pared 5 bases from V and 0 bases from J, leaving 5 bases between. CDR3 amino acids: CASRDISNERLFF. CDR3 DNA, as far as it was read: TGTGCCAGCAGGGATATTTCCAACGAAAGATTATTT.

This clone was found once. Gene names are mouse gene names. The observed sequence ends 1 residue before the CDR3 terminus, with the missing tail filled in from the germline J gene. Other DNA sequences of this sample code for an identical CDR3. The chain is built from TRBV19 and TRBJ2-2; a weak D match, TRBD1 (5 bases). The germline gives CDR1 FNHDT, CDR2 SITEND (reference sequence). CDR3 length: 14 residues. Trimming pared 4 bases from V and 0 bases from J, leaving 7 bases between. CDR3 in amino acids: CASSRQSNTGQLYF. CDR3 bases read: TGTGCCAGCAGTCGACAGTCAAACACCGGGCAGCTCTAC.

About this clone: Gene labels here are mouse ones. CDR3 loop: CASSPGGGGTGQLYF. CDR3 DNA (partial): TGTGCCAGCAGCCCGGGTGGGGGTGGCACCGGGCAGCTCTAC. The V gene is TRBV4, the J gene TRBJ2-2; a possible D gene is TRBD2 (6 bases). The CDR3 extends 1 residue past the end of the read, so its final part is completed from the germline J gene. V gave up 5 bases and J gave up 4 bases, with 14 bases separating them. Germline CDR1 reads LGHDT; CDR2 reads YNNKQL (reference sequence). CDR3 length equals 15 residues.

In regard to this clone: These gene names are mouse names. Read coverage stops 1 residue before the CDR3 terminus; the germline J gene supplies the remainder. This rearrangement joins TRBV29 to TRBJ1-1; D uncertain. Germline CDR1 reads MSHET; CDR2 reads SYDVDS. This CDR3 is 15 amino acids long. V dropped 2 bases and J dropped 0 bases, with 10 bases sitting between them. CDR3 region: CASSLPDISNTEVFF. The CDR3 bases that were read are TGTGCTAGCAGTTTACCCGACATCTCAAACACAGAAGTCTTC.